This T cell receptor (beta chain) was identified during a study of blood T cell repertoires in COVID-19. Study context: Acute and convalescent COVID-19 specimens originated in the United States, Italy and Spain. PBMCs, B-cell-depleted T cells, or T cells provided the cDNA or gDNA that made up the material.

Germline-derived CDR1 and CDR2 are SQVTM and ANQGSEA. The CDR3 loop spans 13 amino acids. J was trimmed by 5 bases and V by 4 bases; bases with no gene match: 3. The method was immunoSEQ multiplex PCR; TCRdb's version includes in-frame clones alone and lacks a portion of them. Of about 370,000 clones listed, about 90% are singletons. Grouping used clinical history reported by participants in a survey and questionnaire. Two negative PCRs, clearance, or symptom resolution had been documented for recovered Cohort 3 donors. Specimen: PBMCs or T cells enriched from blood (not recorded which). V is TRBV29-1 and J is TRBJ2-2, with 8 bases fitting TRBD1. The source of this sequence is a woman aged 25 to 39 who had recovered from COVID-19. CDR3 bases: TGCAGCGTTGCTACAGGGGGAACCGGGGAGCTGTTTTTT. Protein: CSVATGGTGELFF.